This T cell receptor beta chain originates from a study of regulatory T cells in long-lasting Graves disease. Findings of the study overall: Results may be inaccurate due to the small sample size.

The time point is: newly diagnosed GD, antithyroid drugs for less than 3 months. After RNA was extracted from PBMCs, the TCR library was made from it. Graves' disease diagnoses followed American Thyroid Association guidelines. This clonotype was seen repeatedly, ten times or more. Its antigen remains unidentified. Trimming shortened V by 6 bases and J by 1 base, and 15 bases separated the two germline ends. CDR3 length equals 15 residues. CDR1 is SNHLY, CDR2 FYNNEI, per germline. Libraries of TCR beta came from iRepertoire HTBI primers plus Arm-PCR of CDR3 regions. TCRdb re-called the multiplex PCR reads with MiXCR, one entry per CDR3 protein. Seen here are roughly 380,000 distinct CDR3 sequences, over 15% observed once, and the top ten hold roughly 29%. The same data also went into a second study, on T cells in Graves' hyperthyroidism and ophthalmopathy.

The sample in question was peripheral blood mononuclear cells (PBMCs), obtained at new diagnosis, from a patient treated with antithyroid drugs. This clonotype was sampled from a man in his forties with Graves disease. V and J are TRBV2 and TRBJ2-5; maybe TRBD1 (7 bases). CDR3 DNA sequence: TGTGCCAGCAGCTTTGGGGGGACAGCCCAAGAGACCCAGTACTTC. This gives the protein CASSFGGTAQETQYF.